One sample yielded the 21 T cell receptor beta chains listed below, sequenced in a study of OX40 agonist ivuxolimab in advanced cancers. The assay was immunoSEQ multiplex PCR, and TCRdb's table has in-frame clones only and misses some. The sample gives fewer than 85,000 clones, 70% to 90% of which show up once; 1.5% to 2% is in the top ten. Sample: CD4+ or CD8+ T cells sorted from blood, taken in a trial of the OX40 agonist ivuxolimab. These receptors were taken from an adult with an advanced solid tumor such as melanoma, head and neck, liver or kidney cancer.

This sequence joins TRBV6-4 and TRBJ2-7; possible D gene TRBD2, 6 bases. V lost 2 bases and J lost 9, with 14 bases in between. Germline V gene lookup returns CDR1 MRHNA and CDR2 SNTAGT. The CDR3 is 13 amino acids. The CDR3: CASSDPVRDGQYF. In DNA form, the CDR3 reads TGTGCCAGCAGTGACCCAGTGCGGGACGGGCAGTACTTC.

This clone has only a few counts. The gene calls are TRBV28 and TRBJ1-2; 7 bases line up with TRBD1. Germline V CDR1 and CDR2: MDHEN, SYDVKM. This CDR3 region has 13 residues. V shed 7 bases and J 7 bases; nucleotides not matched to a gene: 9. CDR3 loop: CASTTTGSGGYTF. The CDR3 DNA is TGTGCCAGCACGACGACAGGGTCAGGTGGCTACACCTTC.

The rearrangement joins TRBV19 to TRBJ1-1; possibly TRBD1 for D (6 bases). Germline V gives CDR1 LNHDA, CDR2 SQIVND (reference sequence). Trimming removed 8 bases from V and 10 bases from J, with 23 bases in between. CDR3 length: 14 amino acids. CDR3 bases: TGTGCCAGTTCCCCCGGACAGTCTAGGGTAAGAGCTTTCTTT. Residues: CASSPGQSRVRAFF.

The chain is built from TRBV30 and TRBJ1-2, with D perhaps TRBD1 (6 bases). The CDR3 runs 15 residues. Germline V lookup: CDR1 GTSNPN, CDR2 SVGIG (reference sequence). V dropped 3 bases and J dropped 5 bases, with 19 bases sitting between them. CDR3 DNA sequence: TGTGCCTGGAGCCAGGGGTCGGCCCTATCGTATGGCTACACCTTC. Protein: CAWSQGSALSYGYTF.

This chain connects TRBV6-6 to TRBJ2-3; TRBD2 might be the D (5 bases). CDR3 size: 11 residues. V lost 8 bases to trimming and J lost 6 bases, with 9 bases between them. The V gene's germline CDR1 is MNHNY and CDR2 SVGAGI (reference sequence). CDR3 bases: TGTGCCAGCGCGGGCGCCGATACGCAGTATTTT. It codes for CASAGADTQYF.

With respect to this clone: Additional DNA sequences in this sample encode the identical CDR3. The J gene is TRBJ2-2, the V gene TRBV5-1; D unresolved. Trimming removed 1 base at V and 0 bases at J, with 4 bases between. CDR1 and CDR2 from the germline V gene are SGHRS and YFSETQ. This CDR3 is built from 14 residues. The CDR3, as DNA: TGCGCCAGCAGCTTGCTGGCGAACACCGGGGAGCTGTTTTTT. The encoded protein is CASSLLANTGELFF. Together with reference TRBV5-1 and TRBJ2-2, the CDR3 gives the full variable domain: KAGVTQTPRYLIKTRGQQVTLSCSPISGHRSVSWYQQTPGQGLQFLFEYFSETQRNKGNFPGRFSGRQFSNSRSEMNVSTLELGDSALYLCASSLLANTGELFFGEGSRLTVL.

V usage is TRBV10-3 and J usage is TRBJ1-2; 10 bases map to TRBD1. The V gene end was trimmed by 6 bases and the J gene end by 3 bases; junction bases not matched to a gene: 4. The CDR3 covers 14 residues. CDR1 and CDR2 from the germline V gene are ENHRY and SYGVKD. In DNA form, the CDR3 reads TGTGCCATCAGCGCCGGGACAGGGGACTATGGCTACACCTTC. Amino acids: CAISAGTGDYGYTF.

The V call is TRBV5-4, the J call TRBJ2-7; D gene ambiguous. This CDR3 region has 12 residues. CDR1 is SGHNT and CDR2 is YYREEE in the germline V gene (reference sequence). V gave up 1 base and J gave up 2 bases, with 4 bases separating them. CDR3 residues: CASSLNAYEQYF. CDR3 sequence (DNA): TGTGCCAGCAGCTTGAATGCCTACGAGCAGTACTTC.

The CDR3 spells CASGFTTGVAGANVLTF. The CDR3 DNA is TGTGCTAGTGGTTTTACTACAGGGGTTGCTGGGGCCAACGTCCTGACTTTC. This rearrangement joins TRBV12-5 to TRBJ2-6; 7 nucleotides agree with TRBD1. The trim removed 3 bases at V and 2 bases at J, leaving 7 bases unmatched. The germline CDR1 and CDR2 sequences are LGHNT and FRNRAP. This CDR3 is built from 17 residues.

About this clone itself: The sample carries other DNA sequences with the same CDR3. The chain recombines TRBV14 with TRBJ1-3; D is uncertain. The germline V gene has CDR1 SGHDN and CDR2 FVKESK. The CDR3 has 15 residues. The ends were cut back, 1 base at V and 1 base at J, with 8 bases in the middle. CDR3 DNA: TGTGCCAGCAGCCAAGGGTTTGGGTCTGGAAACACCATATATTTT. Its protein product is CASSQGFGSGNTIYF.

This chain uses TRBV12-5 with TRBJ2-1; D unresolved. Between the trimmed V and J ends, which lost 3 bases and 7 bases, there was a span of 7 bases. The CDR3 extends over 12 amino acids. The germline gives CDR1 LGHNT, CDR2 FRNRAP. The CDR3 is CASGLGLNEQFF. The DNA of the CDR3 is TGTGCTAGTGGTTTAGGGCTAAATGAGCAGTTCTTC.

The chain recombines TRBV18 with TRBJ2-2; D possibly corresponds to TRBD2 (6 bases). Germline CDR1 reads KGHSH; CDR2 reads LQKENI. Trimming took off 5 bases at V and 6 bases at J, with 16 bases between the two ends. This CDR3 comprises 15 residues. CDR3: CASSLHGGEAGELFF. Here the CDR3 DNA reads TGTGCCAGCTCATTACACGGGGGTGAAGCCGGGGAGCTGTTTTTT.

The J gene is TRBJ2-5, the V gene TRBV7-9; perhaps D is TRBD1 or TRBD2 (5 bases each). The germline CDR1 and CDR2 sequences are SEHNR and FQNEAQ (reference sequence). There are 13 residues in the CDR3. The V and J ends lost 5 bases and 9 bases respectively, with 16 bases between them. CDR3: CASSPAGGLAQYF. The CDR3 DNA sequence: TGTGCCAGCAGCCCCGCTGGGGGTTTGGCCCAGTACTTC.

V and J are TRBV28 and TRBJ2-7; tentatively, D is TRBD1 (5 bases). CDR1 and CDR2 from the germline V gene are MDHEN and SYDVKM. The CDR3 is made up of 13 amino acids. V lost 8 bases to trimming and J lost 2 bases, with 13 bases between them. The CDR3 DNA reads TGTGCCAGCTCACGCCAGGGCACCTACGAGCAGTACTTC. Protein sequence: CASSRQGTYEQYF.

The CDR3 loop reads CASSFLNAGGDSYNEQFF. The CDR3 nucleotides are TGTGCCAGCAGTTTTCTTAACGCGGGGGGAGATTCCTACAATGAGCAGTTCTTC. The chain combines TRBV27 with TRBJ2-1, with 8 bases identical to TRBD2. Germline CDR1 MNHEY, CDR2 SMNVEV (reference sequence). Trimming removed 3 bases from V and 1 base from J; junction bases left unmatched: 11. The CDR3 is 18 amino acids.

Here the CDR3 DNA reads TGTGCCAGCAGCGCCGAGCCGGGCAGGGGCTTAGGTACCGGGGAGCTGTTTTTT. Translation: CASSAEPGRGLGTGELFF. This chain uses TRBV5-4 with TRBJ2-2; possibly TRBD1 for D (6 bases). The V gene's germline CDR1 is SGHNT and CDR2 YYREEE (reference sequence). Trimming took off 4 bases at V and 5 bases at J, with 24 bases between the two ends. The CDR3 is 18 amino acids.

The CDR3 reads CASSLWLAGTGELFF. CDR3 in DNA: TGTGCCAGCAGCTTATGGCTAGCCGGGACCGGGGAGCTGTTTTTT. This rearrangement joins TRBV7-2 to TRBJ2-2; D might be TRBD2 (5 bases). The CDR3 totals 15 residues. CDR1 and CDR2 from the germline V gene are SGHTA and FQGNSA. The V end was cut by 2 bases, the J end by 5 bases, with 12 bases between.

This rearrangement joins TRBV18 to TRBJ2-1, with D tentatively TRBD1 or TRBD2 (5 bases each). Germline V gene lookup returns CDR1 KGHSH and CDR2 LQKENI. The CDR3 spans 13 residues. V dropped 6 bases and J dropped 8 bases, with 14 bases sitting between them. CDR3 nucleotides: TGTGCCAGCTCCCCCGTACGGGACGATGAGCAGTTCTTC. It encodes CASSPVRDDEQFF.

The rearrangement links TRBV6-5 to TRBJ1-6; 7 nucleotides agree with TRBD1. CDR1 MNHEY and CDR2 SVGAGI come from the germline V gene. With 5 bases clipped from V and 10 bases from J, the junction kept 8 bases outside the gene matches. The CDR3 covers 14 residues. CDR3 amino acids: CASSPGQVRSPLHF. DNA of the CDR3: TGTGCCAGCAGTCCCGGACAGGTGCGGTCACCCCTCCACTTT.

The V gene is TRBV18, the J gene TRBJ1-1; unclear D gene. The CDR3 is 15 residues long. The V and J ends lost 1 base and 1 base respectively, with 10 bases between them. Per the germline V gene, CDR1 is KGHSH and CDR2 is LQKENI. CDR3 coding DNA: TGTGCCAGCTCACCACTTCCAGGCCCGAACACTGAAGCTTTCTTT. Its translation: CASSPLPGPNTEAFF.

This clone was seen a handful of times. This chain connects TRBV2 to TRBJ2-7, with no clear D. This CDR3 spans 11 amino acids. Between the trimmed V and J ends, which lost 9 bases and 2 bases, there was a span of 8 bases. Germline lookup yields CDR1 SNHLY and CDR2 FYNNEI. The DNA for the CDR3 is TGTGCCAGTAGAAGAGCCTACGAGCAGTACTTC. Amino acid sequence: CASRRAYEQYF.